Listed here are 15 T cell receptor beta chains from one sample, sequenced in a study of naive and memory T cell subsets. Two oligonucleotides, mixed equimolar, formed the beta constant-region primer covering TRBC1 and TRBC2. The ligated cDNA underwent four PCR rounds using SP2 and nested alpha and beta constant-region primers. MiXCR was run by TCRdb on the UMI-ligation and nested PCR reads, yielding one entry per CDR3 protein. The top ten hold 0.95% to 1.5% of the sample, which has tens of thousands of distinct CDR3 sequences, 9% seen once. Sequenced sample: naive CD8+ T cells from blood. All receptors come from a human donor in good health.

In this sample, this clonotype turned up many times. The rearrangement links TRBV29-1 to TRBJ2-2; D gene uncertain. With 4 bases removed from V and 3 bases from J, the gap between germline ends came to 6 bases. Looked up from germline, CDR1 is SQVTM and CDR2 is ANQGSEA. The CDR3 has 12 amino acids. This CDR3 is CSVVFYTGELFF. The DNA for the CDR3 is TGCAGCGTTGTGTTTTACACCGGGGAGCTGTTTTTT.

This clonotype was detected only a few times. The chain is built from TRBV3-1 and TRBJ2-4, with a weak D call TRBD2 (5 bases). The V gene lost 0 bases and the J gene lost 7 bases, with 10 bases spanning the gap. The germline gives CDR1 LGHDT, CDR2 YNNKEL (reference sequence). This CDR3 comprises 14 residues. In nucleotides, the CDR3 is TGTGCCAGCAGCCAAGATGAGGGAGTGAACATTCAGTACTTC. Protein sequence: CASSQDEGVNIQYF.

The CDR3 loop reads CSVEGLAGGLYEQYF. CDR3 coding DNA: TGCAGCGTTGAGGGACTAGCGGGAGGACTCTACGAGCAGTACTTC. The chain uses TRBV29-1 and TRBJ2-7, with 15 positions matching TRBD2. The germline gives CDR1 SQVTM, CDR2 ANQGSEA. CDR3 length equals 15 residues. The junction had 3 bases not matched to a gene; V was cut back by 3 bases and J by 3 bases.

Ten or more counts support this clonotype. J is TRBJ2-7 and V is TRBV9, with D perhaps TRBD1 or TRBD2 (5 bases each). Germline V gene sequence: CDR1 SGDLS, CDR2 YYNGEE. V lost 0 bases and J lost 0, with 13 bases in between. The CDR3 has 16 residues. CDR3 sequence: CASSVGVGTPSYEQYF. DNA for the CDR3: TGTGCCAGCAGCGTAGGAGTTGGGACGCCCTCCTACGAGCAGTACTTC.

This chain links TRBV2 with TRBJ1-1, with unresolved D. The CDR3 consists of 15 residues. The germline V gene has CDR1 SNHLY and CDR2 FYNNEI. Between the trimmed V and J ends, which lost 6 bases and 3 bases, there was a span of 17 bases. The CDR3 DNA sequence: TGTGCCAGCAGGCCCCTGGGCAATTGGCACACTGAAGCTTTCTTT. This gives the protein CASRPLGNWHTEAFF. Using reference TRBV2 and TRBJ1-1 for the parts outside the CDR3, the full variable domain is EPEVTQTPSHQVTQMGQEVILRCVPISNHLYFYWYRQILGQKVEFLVSFYNNEISEKSEIFDDQFSVERPDGSNFTLKIRSTKLEDSAMYFCASRPLGNWHTEAFFGQGTRLTVV.

This clonotype was recorded many times. The chain employs TRBV11-2 and TRBJ2-1, with 8 bases matching TRBD2. Trimming removed 1 base from V and 9 bases from J; junction bases left unmatched: 14. The germline V gene has CDR1 SGHAT and CDR2 FQNNGV. This CDR3 contains 17 residues. CDR3 nucleotides: TGTGCCAGCAGCTTAGTTGGCGGGAGGCCTATACCCGGTGAGCAGTTCTTC. Its protein is CASSLVGGRPIPGEQFF.

In this sample, this clonotype turned up many times. The chain is built from TRBV29-1 and TRBJ1-1; TRBD1 matches at 10 bases. Trimming cost V 5 bases and J 10 bases; bases outside gene matches: 10. This CDR3 region has 13 residues. Per germline, CDR1 SQVTM and CDR2 ANQGSEA. In nucleotides, the CDR3 is TGCAGCGTTCGGACAGGGGGGGGAATAGTAGCTTTCTTT. This translates into CSVRTGGGIVAFF.

Many counts were recorded for this clonotype. The genes are TRBV4-1 and TRBJ2-1; 9 positions match TRBD2. CDR3 length equals 14 residues. CDR1 is MGHRA, CDR2 YSYEKL, per germline. The J segment lost 5 bases and the V segment lost 4 bases, leaving 3 bases of the junction unmatched. CDR3 in amino acids: CASSLRLADNEQFF. CDR3 nucleotide sequence: TGCGCCAGCAGCCTTCGACTAGCGGACAATGAGCAGTTCTTC.

A few counts support this clonotype. This sequence joins TRBV12-5 and TRBJ2-1, with D possibly matching TRBD2 (6 bases). This CDR3 spans 17 amino acids. Trimming took 7 bases from V and 0 from J, leaving 19 bases between them. Germline V gives CDR1 LGHNT, CDR2 FRNRAP. CDR3 bases: TGTGCTAGTGCCTACGGGTGGGGACTCAGCTCCTACAATGAGCAGTTCTTC. This codes for CASAYGWGLSSYNEQFF.

This clonotype has only a few counts. The V and J genes are TRBV10-3 and TRBJ2-3; no firm D call. Germline V gene lookup returns CDR1 ENHRY and CDR2 SYGVKD. The CDR3 spans 14 residues. Trimming shortened V by 0 bases and J by 5 bases, and 9 bases separated the two germline ends. The DNA for the CDR3 is TGTGCCATCAGTGAGTCCGATCGTAAAGATACGCAGTATTTT. Translated: CAISESDRKDTQYF.

This clonotype came up a few times. The V call is TRBV6-1, the J call TRBJ2-3; either TRBD1 or TRBD2 may supply D (5 bases each). Germline loops: CDR1 MNHNS, CDR2 SASEGT. This CDR3 spans 15 amino acids. Trimming shortened V by 2 bases and J by 1 base, and 10 bases separated the two germline ends. The CDR3 protein is CASSESQGRTDTQYF. CDR3 DNA: TGTGCCAGCAGTGAATCCCAGGGACGCACAGATACGCAGTATTTT.

This clonotype was observed many times. This chain joins TRBV2 and TRBJ1-2; D remains ambiguous. The V gene's germline CDR1 is SNHLY and CDR2 FYNNEI. V lost 7 bases and J 8 bases, leaving 11 bases between the germline ends. CDR3 length: 11 amino acids. CDR3 in DNA: TGTGCCAGCATCGGACCCCTAGGCTACACCTTC. This gives the protein CASIGPLGYTF.

This chain connects TRBV27 to TRBJ1-2; 7 bases match TRBD1. CDR3 length: 17 residues. The V gene end was trimmed by 4 bases and the J gene end by 6 bases; junction bases not matched to a gene: 17. Germline values: CDR1 MNHEY, CDR2 SMNVEV (reference sequence). The CDR3 loop is CASSSPTKTGKLHGYTF. The CDR3 DNA reads TGTGCCAGCAGTTCTCCAACAAAGACAGGGAAGTTGCATGGCTACACCTTC.

The rearrangement joins TRBV7-9 to TRBJ2-4; no firm D call. CDR1 SEHNR and CDR2 FQNEAQ come from the germline V gene (reference sequence). V dropped 4 bases and J dropped 0 bases, with 13 bases sitting between them. The length of the CDR3 is 16 residues. The CDR3: CASSWNTDLAKNIQYF. The CDR3 DNA reads TGTGCCAGCAGCTGGAACACGGATTTAGCCAAAAACATTCAGTACTTC.

This clonotype was seen a handful of times. The rearrangement joins TRBV28 to TRBJ2-3; tentatively, D is TRBD1 or TRBD2 (5 bases each). The CDR3 is 13 amino acids. Germline V lookup: CDR1 MDHEN, CDR2 SYDVKM. The V end lost 6 bases, the J end lost 3 bases, and 10 bases lay between the germline ends. CDR3 bases: TGTGCCAGCAGCCCGGGACGGACAGATACGCAGTATTTT. The encoded protein is CASSPGRTDTQYF. The full variable domain, completed using reference TRBV28 and TRBJ2-3, is DVKVTQSSRYLVKRTGEKVFLECVQDMDHENMFWYRQDPGLGLRLIYFSYDVKMKEKGDIPEGYSVSREKKERFSLILESASTNQTSMYLCASSPGRTDTQYFGPGTRLTVL.